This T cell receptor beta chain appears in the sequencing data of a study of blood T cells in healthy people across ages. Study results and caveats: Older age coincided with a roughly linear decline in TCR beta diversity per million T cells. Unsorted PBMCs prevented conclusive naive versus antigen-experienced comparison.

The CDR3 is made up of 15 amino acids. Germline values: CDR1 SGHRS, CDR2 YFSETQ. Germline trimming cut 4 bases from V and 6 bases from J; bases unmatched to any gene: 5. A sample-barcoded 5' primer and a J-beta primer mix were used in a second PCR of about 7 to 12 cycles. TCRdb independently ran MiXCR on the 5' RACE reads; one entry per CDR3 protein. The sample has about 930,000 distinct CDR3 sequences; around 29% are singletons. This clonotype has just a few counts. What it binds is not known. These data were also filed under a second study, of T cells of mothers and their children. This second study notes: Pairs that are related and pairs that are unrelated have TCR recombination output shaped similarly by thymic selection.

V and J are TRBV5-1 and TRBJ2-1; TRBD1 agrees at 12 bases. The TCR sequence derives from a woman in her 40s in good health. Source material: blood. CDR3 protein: CASSVPGQGANEQFF. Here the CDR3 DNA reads TGCGCCAGCAGCGTTCCGGGACAGGGGGCCAATGAGCAGTTCTTC.